The TCR beta chain under discussion was sequenced for a study of molecular identifiers for immune sequencing clone quantification. MiXCR, applied by TCRdb to the PCR reads, yields one record per CDR3 protein. The profile shows 400,000 to 600,000 distinct CDR3 sequences, about 20% of them singletons. This clonotype was counted a single time. This CDR3 is 13 amino acids long. Trimming left V 3 bases short and J 8 bases short, with 13 bases between. The V gene's germline CDR1 is LNHDA and CDR2 SQIVND (reference sequence). The chain uses TRBV19 and TRBJ1-1; D remains ambiguous. This receptor was identified in a human donor in good health. Some libraries in this study had Jurkat cell RNA spiked in. Sequencing was performed on naive CD8+ T cells from blood, with Jurkat cell RNA spiked in. The subset is: FACS-sorted CD8+CD4-CCR7+CD45RA+ naive T cells. The CDR3 DNA sequence: TGTGCCAGTAGTATTGAGGGTCGAAGCGAAGCTTTCTTT. Its protein product is CASSIEGRSEAFF.